Sequencing of this TCR beta chain was carried out in a study of esophageal squamous cell carcinoma under preoperative chemotherapy. Study summary: Both tumor-infiltrating lymphocytes and peripheral blood T cells were profiled. Findings of the study overall: After treatment, tumor-infiltrating lymphocytes seemed to come partly from incoming peripheral T cells, not only local changes. Peripheral T cells showed a significant TCR diversity increase after chemotherapy, unlike tumor-infiltrating lymphocytes.

MiXCR was run by TCRdb on the PCR reads, yielding one entry per CDR3 protein. The sample consists of roughly 20,000 distinct CDR3 sequences, approximately 44% of them appearing once. This clonotype was recorded a few times. Its antigen is undetermined. The sample's time point: after preoperative PTX-NDP chemotherapy. Paclitaxel-nedaplatin chemotherapy was given to patients ahead of their surgery. This CDR3 has 16 amino acids. The germline V and J ends were trimmed by 0 bases and 2 bases, with 13 bases remaining between them. From germline, CDR1 is SGHKS and CDR2 YYEKEE (reference sequence). This specimen was acquired from a patient given preoperative chemotherapy. The sequence was collected from a human donor with esophageal squamous cell carcinoma. The donor label of this sample is uncertain. V usage is TRBV5-5 and J usage is TRBJ2-3, with D perhaps matching TRBD2 (5 bases). In nucleotides, the CDR3 is TGTGCCAGCAGCTTGGCCTCGGGAACCGTCACAGATACGCAGTATTTT. This encodes CASSLASGTVTDTQYF.